This is a list of T cell receptor beta chains from one sample in a study of control samples from healthy donors and cancer patients. Some clones are missing from TCRdb's copy, which holds only in-frame ones; the method was immunoSEQ multiplex PCR. The repertoire consists of more than 95,000 clones, with around 87% occurring once and the leading ten covering around 1.2%. The material sequenced was PBMCs. The receptors come from a woman aged 50 to 65 with colorectal cancer. The CDR3 runs from the conserved cysteine through the conserved F or W. The D gene is left open where the match is weak. Clone size is given for some rows only: seen once, a few or many times, or a class if the clone is expanded.

V gene	clone size	D gene	J gene	CDR3 DNA	CDR3 protein
TRBV21-1	-	-	TRBJ1-2	TGTGCCAGCAGCAAAGCGCTTGAGGGGACAGGGGAAAGGGACTATGGCTACACCTTC	CASSKALEGTGERDYGYTF
TRBV5-1	-	-	TRBJ2-7	TGCGCCAGTACTGATCTCATAAGTAACGAGCAGTACTTC	CASTDLISNEQYF
TRBV11-1	-	-	TRBJ2-7	TGTGCCAGCAGCTTAGGCAGGGTAAACGAGCAGTACTTC	CASSLGRVNEQYF
TRBV12-3/TRBV12-4	-	-	TRBJ1-1	TGTGCCAGCAGTCCGGGGGATATGGAAGCTTTCTTT	CASSPGDMEAFF
TRBV18	-	TRBD2	TRBJ2-3	TGTGCCAGCTCACGACTAGCGGAAGACCTCACAGATACGCAGTATTTT	CASSRLAEDLTDTQYF
TRBV2	-	-	TRBJ1-1	TGTGCCAGCAGCAAGGATCTGAACACTGAAGCTTTCTTT	CASSKDLNTEAFF
TRBV14	-	TRBD1	TRBJ2-7	TGTGCCAGCAGCCCCTCAACAGGGGATGAGCAGTACTTC	CASSPSTGDEQYF
TRBV9	-	TRBD2	TRBJ2-5	TGTGCCAGCAGCTTTCTAGCGGGGCGTCAAGAGACCCAGTACTTC	CASSFLAGRQETQYF
TRBV9	-	TRBD1	TRBJ2-7	TGTGCCAGCAGCGTAGCGAGCCAGGGGGCTTTTAACGAGCAGTACTTC	CASSVASQGAFNEQYF
TRBV5-1	-	-	TRBJ2-2	TGCGCCAGCAGTCCGACTCAGCTAGCATTGATTACCGGGGAGCTGTTTTTT	CASSPTQLALITGELFF
TRBV2	-	-	TRBJ2-3	TGTGCCAGCAGCAAAACAGATACGCAGTATTTT	CASSKTDTQYF
TRBV10-3	-	-	TRBJ1-1	TGTGCCATCAGTGAGTCAGAGATGATGAACACTGAAGCTTTCTTT	CAISESEMMNTEAFF
TRBV18	-	-	TRBJ2-3	TGTGCCAGCTCACCGCAAGGTGATACGCAGTATTTT	CASSPQGDTQYF
TRBV19	-	-	TRBJ2-7	TGTGCCAGTAGTCCTCTTGGAGGTCTGGAAGAGCAGTACTTC	CASSPLGGLEEQYF
TRBV19	-	-	TRBJ2-6	TGTGCCAGTATGTCAGACCCTGGGGCCAACGTCCTGACTTTC	CASMSDPGANVLTF
TRBV14	-	-	TRBJ1-1	TGTGCCAGCAGCCAAGTGCTTGGGGGGGTTGGTGAAGCTTTCTTT	CASSQVLGGVGEAFF
TRBV7-3	-	TRBD2	TRBJ2-1	TGTGCCAGCAGCCGGGGGAGGGGTGGTGAGCAGTTCTTC	CASSRGRGGEQFF
TRBV3-1/TRBV3-2	-	-	TRBJ1-5	TGTGCCAGCAGCCAGAGCAGTAGCAATCAGCCCCAGCATTTT	CASSQSSSNQPQHF
TRBV9	once	-	TRBJ2-3	TGTGCCAGCAGCGCGGGGGTTAGATCGTCAGATACGCAGTATTTT	CASSAGVRSSDTQYF
TRBV3-1/TRBV3-2	-	-	TRBJ2-5	TGTGCCAGCAGCCAAAGCGAAGAGACCCAGTACTTC	CASSQSEETQYF
TRBV9	-	TRBD2	TRBJ2-3	TGTGCCGGCAGCGTTCAGGGTGGTCGGGACTACGGCACAGATACGCAGTATTTT	CAGSVQGGRDYGTDTQYF
TRBV19	once	TRBD2	TRBJ2-1	TGTGCCAGTAGTAGGACTAGCGGGTACAATGAGCAGTTCTTC	CASSRTSGYNEQFF
TRBV30	-	-	TRBJ1-3	TGTGCCTGGAGTTGGGGATCTGGAAACACCATATATTTT	CAWSWGSGNTIYF
TRBV7-2	-	TRBD2	TRBJ2-1	TGTGCCAGCAGCTTGAGCGGGAGGTACTACAATGAGCAGTTCTTC	CASSLSGRYYNEQFF
TRBV24-1	-	-	TRBJ2-1	TGTGCCACCAGTGAAGTACAGGGAGATGAGCAGTTCTTC	CATSEVQGDEQFF
TRBV7-2	-	-	TRBJ1-4	TGTGCCAGCATCCCCCTTACTGGGGGTAATGAAAAACTGTTTTTT	CASIPLTGGNEKLFF
TRBV21-1	-	-	TRBJ1-2	TGTGCCAGCAGCAAAGTATTGGGACAGGGCGATGGCTACACCTTC	CASSKVLGQGDGYTF
TRBV27	-	TRBD1	TRBJ1-2	TGTGCCAGCAGTTTAGGGACAGGGGGAAACTATGGCTACACCTTC	CASSLGTGGNYGYTF
TRBV24-1	once	TRBD1	TRBJ1-2	TGTGCCACCAGTGATACAGGGGGCGAACATTATGGCTACACCTTC	CATSDTGGEHYGYTF
TRBV15	-	-	TRBJ2-7	TGTGCCACCAGCAGAGATCGCAGGGCCGGCGAGCAGTACTTC	CATSRDRRAGEQYF
TRBV11-2	-	TRBD1	TRBJ2-7	TGTGCCAGCAGCAAAGCAAGGACAGGGGGCTCGGGGTACGAGCAGTACTTC	CASSKARTGGSGYEQYF
TRBV7-9	-	TRBD2	TRBJ2-2	TGTGCCAGCAGACAAGGACTAGCGGGGGACACCGGGGAGCTGTTTTTT	CASRQGLAGDTGELFF
TRBV28	-	TRBD1	TRBJ1-6	TGTGCCAGCGGGACAGGGGGAAATTCACCCCTCCACTTT	CASGTGGNSPLHF
TRBV6-1	few	TRBD2	TRBJ2-7	TGTGCCAGCAGTGAGCCGAGCGGGAGGGGCTCCTACGAGCAGTACTTC	CASSEPSGRGSYEQYF
TRBV5-6	-	-	TRBJ2-3	TGTGCCAGCAGCTTAGTTCGCCAGCTCACAGATACGCAGTATTTT	CASSLVRQLTDTQYF
TRBV11-2	-	-	TRBJ2-1	TGTGCCAGCAGCCAAGAGGCTATCTCCTACAATGAGCAGTTCTTC	CASSQEAISYNEQFF
TRBV29-1	few	-	TRBJ1-2	TGCAGCGCCTCCTCGGGGGCTGGCTACACCTTC	CSASSGAGYTF
TRBV18	-	-	TRBJ1-1	TGTGCCAGCTCATCCTTTACAGGGCCCAGGAACACTGAAGCTTTCTTT	CASSSFTGPRNTEAFF
TRBV11-2	-	-	TRBJ1-6	TGTGCCAGCAGCTTAGCTCCTGAATCACCCCTCCACTTT	CASSLAPESPLHF
TRBV6-5	few	TRBD1	TRBJ1-5	TGTGCCAGCAGACAGACAGGGGGCGGTCAGCCCCAGCATTTT	CASRQTGGGQPQHF
TRBV2	-	-	TRBJ2-3	TGTGCCAGCAGTTTGGAGGGGGCCGGGCCTGGTACGCAGTATTTT	CASSLEGAGPGTQYF
TRBV14	once	-	TRBJ1-3	TGTGCCAGCAGCCGACAGACAGGATCTGGAAACACCATATATTTT	CASSRQTGSGNTIYF
TRBV3-1/TRBV3-2	once	-	TRBJ2-6	TGTGCCAGCAGCCAAGATGTAGGCTCTGGGGCCAACGTCCTGACTTTC	CASSQDVGSGANVLTF
TRBV11-1	-	TRBD2	TRBJ2-1	TGTGCCAGCAGCTCCGTGGGACTAGCGGGGGACAATGAGCAGTTCTTC	CASSSVGLAGDNEQFF
TRBV6-1	once	TRBD1	TRBJ2-5	TGTGCCAGCAGTGAACCCAGACAGGGGGCGAACCAAGAGACCCAGTACTTC	CASSEPRQGANQETQYF
TRBV5-4	once	-	TRBJ2-2	TGTGCCAGCAGCTTGGAGTTACAAGGCTACGGGGAGCTGTTTTTT	CASSLELQGYGELFF
TRBV21-1	-	-	TRBJ2-7	TGTGCCAGCAGCAATTTAAACAGCTCCTACGAGCAGTACTTC	CASSNLNSSYEQYF
TRBV19	-	TRBD1	TRBJ1-5	TGTGCCAGTAGTATAGATGGACAGGGTGAACAGCCCCAGCATTTT	CASSIDGQGEQPQHF
TRBV14	-	TRBD1	TRBJ1-3	TGTGCCAGCAGCCCAAGAGACAGGGATGTTGCTGGAAACACCATATATTTT	CASSPRDRDVAGNTIYF
TRBV6-6	-	TRBD1	TRBJ2-7	TGTGCCAGCAGTTACGGCGGGACAGGGGACGGCGAGCAGTACTTC	CASSYGGTGDGEQYF
TRBV25-1	-	-	TRBJ1-1	TGTGCCAGCTCTAGGGGGTACGGGTCCGCTGAAGCTTTCTTT	CASSRGYGSAEAFF
TRBV30	-	TRBD1	TRBJ2-7	TGTGCCTCGGCGGGACAGGGCTACGAGCAGTACTTC	CASAGQGYEQYF
TRBV4-1	few	-	TRBJ1-2	TGCGCCAGCAGCTTTACTGACCGGACGGCTAACTATGGCTACACCTTC	CASSFTDRTANYGYTF
TRBV10-1	-	-	TRBJ1-2	TGCGCCAGCAGTGAGTCGGAACTATTCTATGGCTACACCTTC	CASSESELFYGYTF
TRBV3-1/TRBV3-2	-	TRBD2	TRBJ2-3	TGTGCCAGCAGCCAAGCCCGTGGCGGGGGGTTGGCAGATACGCAGTATTTT	CASSQARGGGLADTQYF
TRBV6-5	few	TRBD1	TRBJ2-3	TGTGCCAGCAGTCCCAGGGGGACAGATACGCAGTATTTT	CASSPRGTDTQYF
TRBV6-5	once	-	TRBJ1-3	TGTGCCAGCAGTCCCGGATCAATCTCTGGAAACACCATATATTTT	CASSPGSISGNTIYF
TRBV5-1	-	TRBD1	TRBJ1-3	TGCGCCAGCAGCCTACGGACAGGGGGTGGTGAAAACACCATATATTTT	CASSLRTGGGENTIYF
TRBV19	-	-	TRBJ2-5	TGTGCCAGCACGAGGACTGCAGCCGTGCAAGAGACCCAGTACTTC	CASTRTAAVQETQYF
TRBV12-5	once	TRBD2	TRBJ2-3	TGTGCTAGTGCCTCTATCAGGACTAGCGGGGGGGGAGATACGCAGTATTTT	CASASIRTSGGGDTQYF